This is a list of T cell receptor beta chains from one sample in a study of T cell responses to AZD1222 COVID-19 vaccine. TCRdb keeps only in-frame clones here, not all; method: immunoSEQ multiplex PCR. The table shows under 100,000 clones, with approximately 90% occurring only once. Sample: peripheral blood, taken on day 0 of AZD1222 vaccination. Source of these receptors: an adult in good health. CDR3s include the opening cysteine and the closing phenylalanine or tryptophan. A D gene is named only where the DNA matches it firmly. Part of the rows lack a size; the others show once, few, many or a class for expanded clones.

d_call,j_call,clone_size,v_call,cdr3_aa,cdr3_nt
.,TRBJ2-3,.,TRBV6-5,CASSYSQGRDTQYF,TGTGCCAGCAGTTACTCGCAGGGGCGAGATACGCAGTATTTT
TRBD1,TRBJ1-1,.,TRBV5-4,CASSAGQEYTEAFF,TGTGCCAGCAGCGCAGGACAGGAGTACACTGAAGCTTTCTTT
.,TRBJ1-1,once,TRBV7-9,CASSLARLSEAFF,TGTGCCAGCAGCTTAGCCAGGCTAAGTGAAGCTTTCTTT
.,TRBJ1-2,.,TRBV19,CASSRGDLEVNYGYTF,TGTGCCAGTAGCCGCGGGGACCTGGAGGTTAACTATGGCTACACCTTC
.,TRBJ1-5,.,TRBV6-5,CASIFIVSFLKPQHF,TGTGCCAGCATTTTCATAGTAAGTTTTTTGAAGCCCCAGCATTTT
TRBD2,TRBJ2-1,.,TRBV7-6,CASSLVAGGYNEQFF,TGTGCCAGCAGCTTAGTAGCGGGGGGGTACAATGAGCAGTTCTTC
TRBD1,TRBJ1-3,.,TRBV7-9,CASSLTTGFSGNTIYF,TGTGCCAGCAGCCTAACGACAGGGTTCTCTGGAAACACCATATATTTT
.,TRBJ1-2,.,TRBV29-1,CSVEVAPPSYGYTF,TGCAGCGTTGAGGTGGCTCCCCCTAGCTATGGCTACACCTTC
.,TRBJ2-6,.,TRBV19,CASREGRSGANVLTF,TGTGCCAGTAGGGAGGGGCGGTCTGGGGCCAACGTCCTGACTTTC
.,TRBJ1-2,.,TRBV12-3/TRBV12-4,CASSFGANGYTF,TGTGCCAGCAGTTTCGGTGCAAATGGCTACACCTTC
.,TRBJ1-1,.,TRBV9,CASSVSGTEAFF,TGTGCCAGCAGCGTAAGTGGTACTGAAGCTTTCTTT
TRBD2,TRBJ2-2,.,TRBV10-1,CASSESRAGGITGELFF,TGCGCCAGCAGTGAGTCTAGAGCGGGGGGTATCACCGGGGAGCTGTTTTTT
.,TRBJ2-7,.,TRBV30,CAWTRIGYEQYF,TGTGCCTGGACTCGAATTGGCTACGAGCAGTACTTC
.,TRBJ2-3,.,TRBV24-1,CATSDFRAGQADTQYF,TGTGCCACCAGTGATTTTCGCGCGGGGCAGGCAGATACGCAGTATTTT
.,TRBJ2-7,.,TRBV27,CASSSAQGHEQYF,TGTGCCAGCAGTTCCGCACAGGGACACGAGCAGTACTTC
.,TRBJ1-5,.,TRBV28,CASSTLSGRDQPQHF,TGTGCCAGCAGTACCCTCTCAGGGAGGGACCAGCCCCAGCATTTT
.,TRBJ1-4,.,TRBV27,CASSLRGQPTNEKLFF,TGTGCCAGCAGTTTAAGAGGACAGCCAACTAATGAAAAACTGTTTTTT
.,TRBJ1-2,.,TRBV25-1,CASSVGKVEGYTF,TGTGCCAGCAGCGTGGGGAAGGTTGAAGGCTACACCTTC
.,TRBJ1-5,.,TRBV6-6,CASSSQGRSNQPQHF,TGTGCCAGCAGTTCTCAGGGTAGGAGCAATCAGCCCCAGCATTTT
.,TRBJ1-6,once,TRBV5-4,CASSLMGPSVLGSYNSPLHF,TGTGCCAGCAGCCTTATGGGCCCGTCCGTGTTGGGGTCCTATAATTCACCCCTCCACTTT
.,TRBJ2-3,.,TRBV28,CASSPPRIDTQYF,TGTGCCAGCAGTCCCCCTCGCATAGATACGCAGTATTTT
.,TRBJ1-6,.,TRBV11-2,CASSSDLGPNSPLHF,TGTGCCAGCAGCTCTGACCTGGGTCCTAATTCACCCCTCCACTTT
TRBD2,TRBJ2-1,.,TRBV6-4,CASSDRGGTYNEQFF,TGTGCCAGCAGTGACCGCGGGGGAACCTACAATGAGCAGTTCTTC
.,TRBJ1-4,once,TRBV11-3,CASSSDRSPREKLFF,TGTGCCAGCAGCTCTGACAGAAGCCCTAGGGAAAAACTGTTTTTT
TRBD1,TRBJ1-5,once,TRBV2,CASGPTGGNQPQHF,TGTGCCAGCGGCCCGACAGGGGGAAATCAGCCCCAGCATTTT
TRBD1,TRBJ1-4,.,TRBV5-1,CASSLGTGGMTNEKLFF,TGCGCCAGCAGCTTGGGGACAGGGGGTATGACTAATGAAAAACTGTTTTTT
.,TRBJ2-7,.,TRBV6-5,CASSYWRGSSYEQYF,TGTGCCAGCAGTTACTGGAGGGGCTCTTCCTACGAGCAGTACTTC
TRBD2,TRBJ2-1,.,TRBV30,CAWSASGGAVEQFF,TGTGCCTGGAGTGCTAGCGGGGGGGCCGTTGAGCAGTTCTTC
.,TRBJ2-1,few,TRBV19,CATAEGRGLRRSIF,TGTGCGACCGCAGAGGGCAGGGGCTTAAGGAGGAGTATCTTC
.,TRBJ2-7,.,TRBV4-3,CASSQDRFGTPFYEQYF,TGCGCCAGCAGCCAAGATCGATTCGGGACACCCTTCTACGAGCAGTACTTC
.,TRBJ1-1,.,TRBV15,CATSRDGGPVGPNTEAFF,TGTGCCACCAGCAGAGATGGGGGGCCGGTTGGGCCGAACACTGAAGCTTTCTTT
.,TRBJ1-1,.,TRBV14,CASSQDLGRVGTEAFF,TGTGCCAGCAGCCAAGATCTGGGCAGGGTCGGGACTGAAGCTTTCTTT
.,TRBJ1-5,once,TRBV10-1,CASSEGNQPQHF,TGCGCCAGCAGTGAGGGCAATCAGCCCCAGCATTTT
.,TRBJ2-5,.,TRBV9,CASSASRGETQYF,TGTGCCAGCAGCGCGAGTCGGGGAGAAACCCAGTACTTC
.,TRBJ2-1,.,TRBV12-5,CASGGGGSYNEQFF,TGTGCTAGTGGTGGAGGGGGCTCCTACAATGAGCAGTTCTTC
TRBD2,TRBJ2-3,.,TRBV4-2,CASSQEHSGGGSTDTQYF,TGTGCCAGCAGCCAAGAGCACTCCGGCGGGGGTAGCACAGATACGCAGTATTTT
TRBD1,TRBJ1-1,.,TRBV13,CASSLVLGQNAQMNTEAFF,TGTGCCAGCAGCTTAGTTCTGGGACAGAACGCGCAAATGAACACTGAAGCTTTCTTT
.,TRBJ1-6,.,TRBV6-1,CASSEGSTGYSPLHF,TGTGCCAGCAGTGAAGGGTCCACAGGGTATTCACCCCTCCACTTT
.,TRBJ2-3,.,TRBV11-3,CASSLEGDTQYF,TGTGCCAGCAGCTTAGAAGGAGATACGCAGTATTTT
.,TRBJ1-5,.,TRBV9,CASGVGTSNQPQHF,TGTGCCAGCGGAGTCGGGACTAGCAATCAGCCCCAGCATTTT
TRBD1,TRBJ2-2,.,TRBV6-4,CASKDRDTGELFF,TGTGCCAGCAAGGACAGGGACACCGGGGAGCTGTTTTTT
.,TRBJ2-2,.,TRBV4-2,CASSQEGLVNSNTGELFF,TGTGCCAGCAGCCAAGAGGGATTGGTTAATTCGAACACCGGGGAGCTGTTTTTT
.,TRBJ2-1,.,TRBV2,CASSPGGLRYNEQFF,TGTGCCAGCAGCCCCGGGGGGCTCAGGTACAATGAGCAGTTCTTC
TRBD1,TRBJ1-2,.,TRBV6-6,CASSSTGAYGYTF,TGTGCCAGCAGCTCCACAGGGGCCTATGGCTACACCTTC
TRBD1,TRBJ1-2,once,TRBV10-3,CAISEAGQSYGYTF,TGTGCCATCAGTGAGGCGGGACAGAGCTATGGCTACACCTTC
.,TRBJ1-3,few,TRBV29-1,CSVERLGGAYSGNTIYF,TGCAGCGTTGAGCGGTTGGGGGGCGCGTATTCCGGAAACACCATATATTTT
.,TRBJ1-3,.,TRBV7-9,CASSSHTNQGNTIYF,TGTGCCAGCAGCTCCCACACGAATCAGGGAAACACCATATATTTT
TRBD1,TRBJ2-2,few,TRBV10-1,CASSETPGQGKAGELFF,TGCGCCAGCAGTGAGACACCGGGACAGGGGAAAGCCGGGGAGCTGTTTTTT
.,TRBJ2-1,.,TRBV5-4,CASSLGGIFLRNEQFF,TGTGCCAGCAGCTTGGGGGGGATATTCCTTCGCAATGAGCAGTTCTTC
.,TRBJ2-1,once,TRBV6-1,CASSEKPPEWGNEQFF,TGTGCCAGCAGTGAAAAACCCCCGGAATGGGGCAATGAGCAGTTCTTC
.,TRBJ1-5,.,TRBV30,CAWGTAPGAQHF,TGTGCCTGGGGGACCGCGCCAGGGGCCCAGCATTTT
.,TRBJ1-4,.,TRBV6-5,CASSRDSATNEKLFF,TGTGCCAGCAGCCGAGACTCTGCAACTAATGAAAAACTGTTTTTT
.,TRBJ1-4,once,TRBV29-1,CSVRSGNEKLFF,TGCAGCGTTCGATCCGGGAATGAAAAACTGTTTTTT
.,TRBJ2-5,.,TRBV4-1,CASSQDRGGIEYQETQYF,TGCGCCAGCAGCCAAGATCGGGGCGGCATCGAGTACCAAGAGACCCAGTACTTC
.,TRBJ1-2,.,TRBV12-3/TRBV12-4,CASSSDGGYTF,TGTGCCAGCAGTTCGGACGGTGGCTACACCTTC